The rows below give T cell receptor beta chains drawn from one sample of a study of T cell changes during pregnancy in multiple sclerosis. TCRdb's table, derived via immunoSEQ multiplex PCR, lists solely in-frame clones and lacks some. The table shows more than 45,000 clones, with just over 90% occurring only once. The source was CD8+ T cells from peripheral blood mononuclear cells, collected in the second trimester of pregnancy. The receptors come from a female donor with multiple sclerosis, enrolled in a pregnancy study. The CDR3 runs from the conserved cysteine through the conserved F or W. The D gene is left open where the match is weak. The size field is filled for only some rows; it gives once, few, many or a size class.

D,J,size,V,DNA,CDR3
.,TRBJ2-1,.,TRBV4-1,TGCGCCAGCAGCCAATGGGGGCCCCCCGATGAGCAGTTCTTC,CASSQWGPPDEQFF
.,TRBJ1-1,.,TRBV7-7,TGTGCCAGCAGCTTAGGGGTCGGCGGCGGTACTGAAGCTTTCTTT,CASSLGVGGGTEAFF
TRBD2,TRBJ2-1,.,TRBV28,TGTGCCAGCAGTCCCTCCCCTAGCGGATACTCCTACAATGAGCAGTTCTTC,CASSPSPSGYSYNEQFF
.,TRBJ1-1,.,TRBV5-1,TGCGCCAGCAGCCCCAGTAGTCAGGGGACAACAGGAGCTTTCTTT,CASSPSSQGTTGAFF
.,TRBJ2-3,.,TRBV5-1,TGCGCCAGCAGCGAGGAGGGGAGCACAGATACGCAGTATTTT,CASSEEGSTDTQYF
.,TRBJ2-7,.,TRBV28,TGTGCCAGCAGTTTTAGGGGGAGGGCCAGATCCGAGCAGTACTTC,CASSFRGRARSEQYF
TRBD2,TRBJ2-1,.,TRBV7-9,TGTGCCAGCAGCTCGCCCCTAGCGGGTTCAATGGATGAGCAGTTCTTC,CASSSPLAGSMDEQFF
TRBD1,TRBJ2-1,.,TRBV5-1,TGCGCCAGCAGCGGCCCCGGGACAGGGGTCAATGAGCAGTTCTTC,CASSGPGTGVNEQFF
TRBD2,TRBJ2-1,.,TRBV9,TGTGCCAGCAGCGCGGGACTAGCGGGAAACAATGAGCAGTTCTTC,CASSAGLAGNNEQFF
TRBD1,TRBJ1-1,.,TRBV27,TGTGCCAGCACTGACGGGACAGCGGGCCTCACTGAAGCTTTCTTT,CASTDGTAGLTEAFF
.,TRBJ2-1,.,TRBV6-4,TGTGCCAGCAGTGTCCTCCCCCTTGAGGCAAGCTCCTACAATGAGCAGTTCTTC,CASSVLPLEASSYNEQFF
TRBD2,TRBJ2-7,once,TRBV5-4,TGTGCCTTGCGGGCTAGCGGGAGCGGTTCCTACGAGCAGTACTTC,CALRASGSGSYEQYF
TRBD1,TRBJ1-1,medium-sized,TRBV15,TGTGCCACCAGCAGAGAGGGCAGGGGGACCACTGAAGCTTTCTTT,CATSREGRGTTEAFF
TRBD1,TRBJ2-3,once,TRBV5-1,TGCGCCAGCAGCGGGGGACAGGGTTCAGATACGCAGTATTTT,CASSGGQGSDTQYF
.,TRBJ1-2,.,TRBV27,TGTGCCAGCAGCGGCACGGGGTATGGCTACACCTTC,CASSGTGYGYTF
TRBD1,TRBJ1-2,once,TRBV19,TGTGCCAGCAGATCAACAGGGGGGAATAATGGCTACACCTTC,CASRSTGGNNGYTF
.,TRBJ1-5,.,TRBV19,TGTGCCAGTAGTGCAGGGTATAGCAATCAGCCCCAGCATTTT,CASSAGYSNQPQHF
.,TRBJ2-7,few,TRBV6-5,TGTGCCAGCAGTTACTCGCTTGACAGCGCCTACGAGCAGTACTTC,CASSYSLDSAYEQYF
TRBD2,TRBJ2-1,once,TRBV2,TGTGCCAGCAGTGAATTAGCGGGGGGGATGTACAATGAGCAGTTCTTC,CASSELAGGMYNEQFF
.,TRBJ2-7,.,TRBV7-9,TGTGCCAGCAGTACCCCAGGGTACTACGAGCAGTACTTC,CASSTPGYYEQYF
.,TRBJ2-2,.,TRBV7-9,TGTGCCAGCAGCTTTGGTAGCGGGGAGCTGTTTTTT,CASSFGSGELFF
TRBD1,TRBJ2-3,.,TRBV6-5,TGTGCCAGCAGTTACCTCCGGGACAGGGGGACAGATACGCAGTATTTT,CASSYLRDRGTDTQYF
.,TRBJ2-3,.,TRBV4-3,TGCGCCAGCAGCCAAAAACCCGCGTCAGCGGCGAATAATTCTAGCACAGATACGCAGTATTTT,CASSQKPASAANNSSTDTQYF
.,TRBJ2-2,.,TRBV13,TGTGCCAGCACCTACGGGGGGCAGAACACCGGGGAGCTGTTTTTT,CASTYGGQNTGELFF
.,TRBJ2-5,.,TRBV9,TGTGCCAGCAGCCCACCCGCGCGACAAGAGACCCAGTACTTC,CASSPPARQETQYF
.,TRBJ2-4,once,TRBV7-9,TGTGCCAGCAGCTTAGCGCTTGGGCAGGTTTTAAACATTCAGTACTTC,CASSLALGQVLNIQYF
TRBD2,TRBJ2-7,.,TRBV6-1,TGTGCCAGCAGTGACCCCTTGACTAGCGGGAGAAACGAGCAGTACTTC,CASSDPLTSGRNEQYF
TRBD1,TRBJ1-1,few,TRBV27,TGTGCCAGCAGATGGACAGGGTCGAACACTGAAGCTTTCTTT,CASRWTGSNTEAFF
.,TRBJ1-5,.,TRBV4-1,TGCGCCAGCAGCCAAGAACACGCCAATCAGCCCCAGCATTTT,CASSQEHANQPQHF
TRBD1,TRBJ2-5,.,TRBV27,TGTGCCAGCAGTCCGGACAGGGGGGAGACCCAGTACTTC,CASSPDRGETQYF
.,TRBJ2-7,.,TRBV10-1,TGCGCCAGCAGTGAACCCCGGGACGAGCAGTACTTC,CASSEPRDEQYF
.,TRBJ2-3,.,TRBV4-1,TGCGCCAGCAGCCAACGTCTAGATACGCAGTATTTT,CASSQRLDTQYF
TRBD2,TRBJ2-7,.,TRBV27,TGTGCCAGCAGTCAACTAGCGGGAGCCTACGAGCAGTACTTC,CASSQLAGAYEQYF
.,TRBJ2-6,.,TRBV29-1,TGCAGCGTTGAGCGCTCTGGGGCCAACGTCCTGACTTTC,CSVERSGANVLTF
.,TRBJ1-2,.,TRBV6-1,TGTGCCAGCAGTGAACCCACAGGATACTATGGCTACACCTTC,CASSEPTGYYGYTF
TRBD1,TRBJ2-5,.,TRBV29-1,TGCAGCGTTGAAGAGGCAGGGGGCGAGACCCAGTACTTC,CSVEEAGGETQYF
TRBD1,TRBJ2-5,.,TRBV2,TGTGCCAGTAATGACCGACGACAGGGGATGGGTCAAGAGACCCAGTACTTC,CASNDRRQGMGQETQYF
.,TRBJ2-1,.,TRBV28,TGTGCCAGCAGTTTTTACGCGGGAAGCTCCTACAATGAGCAGTTCTTC,CASSFYAGSSYNEQFF
.,TRBJ2-7,.,TRBV19,TGTGCCAGTAGTATAGGCGGACTCGGCGAGCAGTACTTC,CASSIGGLGEQYF
TRBD1,TRBJ2-7,.,TRBV10-3,TGTGCCATCAAAGGTCGCCAGGGGGTTTCCTACGAGCAGTACTTC,CAIKGRQGVSYEQYF
TRBD1,TRBJ1-5,.,TRBV19,TGTGCCAGCATAAACAGGGGAAGCAATCAGCCCCAGCATTTT,CASINRGSNQPQHF